These T cell receptor beta chains were read from a single sample in a study of somatic mutations in cytotoxic T cells in rheumatoid arthritis. TCRdb's copy holds only in-frame clones and misses some; the assay was immunoSEQ multiplex PCR. The sample includes over 15,000 clones, about 74% seen only once; the top ten take under 5.5%. The sample comprised CD8+ T cells sorted from blood. These receptors were collected from an adult with rheumatoid arthritis. Each CDR3 is given with its conserved first and last residue.

v_call: TRBV9; j_call: TRBJ2-5; cdr3_aa: CASSVDGTSLQTQYF
v_call: TRBV11-2; j_call: TRBJ1-1; cdr3_aa: CASSFDSPVTAFF
v_call: TRBV18; j_call: TRBJ2-5; cdr3_aa: CASSITNRLQETQYF
v_call: TRBV10-3; j_call: TRBJ1-2; cdr3_aa: CAIRHPGDYGYTF
v_call: TRBV7-3; j_call: TRBJ2-3; cdr3_aa: CASSPGQSTDTQYF
v_call: TRBV19; j_call: TRBJ2-5; cdr3_aa: CASSRAGEETQYF
v_call: TRBV11-2; j_call: TRBJ2-3; cdr3_aa: CASSPGRRGTDTQYF
v_call: TRBV7-8; j_call: TRBJ1-5; cdr3_aa: CASSLHLGTNQPQHF
v_call: TRBV9; j_call: TRBJ2-7; cdr3_aa: CASSVALGPYEQYF
v_call: TRBV4-1; j_call: TRBJ1-1; cdr3_aa: CASSQVNPGNTEAFF
v_call: TRBV30; j_call: TRBJ1-5; cdr3_aa: CAWSPTTGPGRPQHF
v_call: TRBV4-1; j_call: TRBJ2-3; cdr3_aa: CASSQVPSGSTDTQYF
v_call: TRBV27; j_call: TRBJ2-5; cdr3_aa: CASGSGTGNFETQYF
v_call: TRBV19; j_call: TRBJ1-4; cdr3_aa: CASSSVGTVFNEKLFF
v_call: TRBV7-9; j_call: TRBJ2-1; cdr3_aa: CASSYPLGNEQFF
v_call: TRBV10-3; j_call: TRBJ2-5; cdr3_aa: CAIRDPGPLETQYF
v_call: TRBV7-9; j_call: TRBJ2-5; cdr3_aa: CASSLSSQGRETQYF
v_call: TRBV4-1; j_call: TRBJ2-3; cdr3_aa: CASSQDELLTDTQYF
v_call: TRBV5-1; j_call: TRBJ1-6; cdr3_aa: CASSFLGQGWSPLHF
v_call: TRBV27; j_call: TRBJ1-6; cdr3_aa: CASSMGQAHMVLDSPLHF
v_call: TRBV7-9; j_call: TRBJ1-6; cdr3_aa: CASSSQQGNSPLHF
v_call: TRBV30; j_call: TRBJ2-1; cdr3_aa: CASDFGNEQFF
v_call: TRBV19; j_call: TRBJ2-7; cdr3_aa: CASSAGKGGEQYF
v_call: TRBV6-1; j_call: TRBJ1-2; cdr3_aa: CASSEVRNYGYTF
v_call: TRBV19; j_call: TRBJ2-7; cdr3_aa: CASSIDPREQYF
v_call: TRBV14; j_call: TRBJ2-1; cdr3_aa: CASSLGGVTEQFF
v_call: TRBV5-1; j_call: TRBJ2-3; cdr3_aa: CASSLVGGATDTQYF
v_call: TRBV6-1; j_call: TRBJ2-3; cdr3_aa: CASHDTQYF
v_call: TRBV5-4; j_call: TRBJ2-2; cdr3_aa: CASSNRERTGELFF
v_call: TRBV7-5; j_call: TRBJ2-3; cdr3_aa: CARSLGTSGGTDTQYF
v_call: TRBV7-7; j_call: TRBJ2-1; cdr3_aa: CASSLDGSSYNEQFF
v_call: TRBV30; j_call: TRBJ2-7; cdr3_aa: CAWSVAYEQYF
v_call: TRBV9; j_call: TRBJ1-5; cdr3_aa: CASSPRGQDQPQHF
v_call: TRBV6-5; j_call: TRBJ2-1; cdr3_aa: CASSLAGRGNEQFF
v_call: TRBV2; j_call: TRBJ2-4; cdr3_aa: CASSDHRGQAKNIQYF
v_call: TRBV6-6; j_call: TRBJ1-1; cdr3_aa: CASKRDRGPTEAFF
v_call: TRBV5-1; j_call: TRBJ1-1; cdr3_aa: CASSSGGQFPITEAFF
v_call: TRBV7-9; j_call: TRBJ2-5; cdr3_aa: CASSLSGSQETQYF
v_call: TRBV4-1; j_call: TRBJ1-2; cdr3_aa: CASSQDPPGAGGHYGYTF
v_call: TRBV27; j_call: TRBJ2-1; cdr3_aa: CASSGLAVYEQFF
v_call: TRBV30; j_call: TRBJ1-6; cdr3_aa: CACPGQGIYNSPLHF
v_call: TRBV4-1; j_call: TRBJ2-1; cdr3_aa: CASSQDEGSAGVADEQFF
v_call: TRBV14; j_call: TRBJ2-1; cdr3_aa: CASSQTAESSYNEQFF